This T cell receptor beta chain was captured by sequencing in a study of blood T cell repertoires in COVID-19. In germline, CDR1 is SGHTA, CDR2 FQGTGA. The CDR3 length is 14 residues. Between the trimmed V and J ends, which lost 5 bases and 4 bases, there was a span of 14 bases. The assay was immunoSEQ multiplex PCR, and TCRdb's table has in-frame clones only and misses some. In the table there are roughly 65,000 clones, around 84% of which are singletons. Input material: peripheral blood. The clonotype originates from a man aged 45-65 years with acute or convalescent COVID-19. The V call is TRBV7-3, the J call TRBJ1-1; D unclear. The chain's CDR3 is CASSPYSGSTEAFF. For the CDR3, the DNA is TGTGCCAGCAGCCCCTATTCCGGGAGCACTGAAGCTTTCTTT. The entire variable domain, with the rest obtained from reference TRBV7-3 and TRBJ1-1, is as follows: GAGVSQTPSNKVTEKGKYVELRCDPISGHTALYWYRQSLGQGPEFLIYFQGTGAADDSGLPNDRFFAVRPEGSVSTLKIQRTERGDSAVYLCASSPYSGSTEAFFGQGTRLTVV.